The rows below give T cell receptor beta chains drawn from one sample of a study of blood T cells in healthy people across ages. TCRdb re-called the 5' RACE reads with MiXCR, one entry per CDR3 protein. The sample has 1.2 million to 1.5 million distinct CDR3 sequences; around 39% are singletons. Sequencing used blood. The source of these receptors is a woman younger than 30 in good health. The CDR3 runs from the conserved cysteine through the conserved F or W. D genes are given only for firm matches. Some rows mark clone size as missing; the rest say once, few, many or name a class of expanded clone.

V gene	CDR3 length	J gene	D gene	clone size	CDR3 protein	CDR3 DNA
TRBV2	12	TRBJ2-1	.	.	CASTRSYNEQFF	TGTGCCAGCACCCGCAGTTACAATGAGCAGTTCTTC
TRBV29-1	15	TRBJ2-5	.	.	CSVEDRLASYNEQYF	TGCAGCGTTGAAGATCGGCTAGCTTCCTACAATGAGCAGTACTTC
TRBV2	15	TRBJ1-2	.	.	CAGILANQGGYGYTF	TGTGCCGGCATCCTCGCAAACCAGGGAGGGTATGGCTACACCTTC
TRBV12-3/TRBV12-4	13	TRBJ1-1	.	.	CASTSSGRTEAFF	TGTGCCAGCACATCTTCAGGGAGAACTGAAGCTTTCTTT
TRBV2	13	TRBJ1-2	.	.	CASSDERAYGYTF	TGTGCCAGCAGTGATGAGCGGGCCTATGGCTACACCTTC
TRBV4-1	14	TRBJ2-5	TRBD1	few	CASSQGAGGETQYF	TGCGCCAGCAGCCAAGGGGCAGGGGGAGAGACCCAGTACTTC
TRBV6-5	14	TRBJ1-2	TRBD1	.	CASSPDREGYGYTF	TGTGCCAGCAGTCCCGACAGGGAAGGGTATGGCTACACCTTC
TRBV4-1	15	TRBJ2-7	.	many	CASSQGDSMNYEQYF	TGCGCCAGCAGCCAAGGGGACTCCATGAACTACGAGCAGTACTTC
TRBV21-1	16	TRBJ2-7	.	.	CASSKVLSGTINEQYF	TGTGCCAGCAGCAAAGTATTATCGGGGACCATCAACGAGCAGTACTTC
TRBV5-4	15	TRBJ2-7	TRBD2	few	CASSAGLADYYEQYF	TGTGCCAGCAGCGCGGGACTAGCGGACTACTACGAGCAGTACTTC
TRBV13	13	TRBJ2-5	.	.	CASSFRVHETQYF	TGTGCCAGCAGCTTCAGAGTGCATGAGACCCAGTACTTC
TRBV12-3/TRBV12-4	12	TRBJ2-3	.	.	CASNLSLDTQYF	TGTGCCAGCAACCTTTCCCTGGATACGCAGTATTTT
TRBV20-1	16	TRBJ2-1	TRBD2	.	CSAIKAGGGSYNEQFF	TGCAGTGCTATCAAAGCGGGAGGGGGGTCCTACAATGAGCAGTTCTTC
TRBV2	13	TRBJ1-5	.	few	CASIRTIGQPQHF	TGTGCCAGCATCCGGACCATAGGTCAGCCCCAGCATTTT
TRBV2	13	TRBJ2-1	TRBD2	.	CATIAGSYNEQFF	TGTGCCACCATAGCGGGCTCTTACAATGAGCAGTTCTTC
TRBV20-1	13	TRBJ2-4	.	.	CSARDSLANIQYF	TGCAGTGCTAGAGATTCCCTAGCCAACATTCAGTACTTC
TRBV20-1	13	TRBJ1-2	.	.	CSARTRYSDGYTF	TGCAGTGCTAGAACGCGGTACAGCGATGGCTACACCTTC
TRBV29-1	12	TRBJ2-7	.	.	CSVPGGSDEQYF	TGCAGCGTTCCAGGGGGGTCTGACGAGCAGTACTTC
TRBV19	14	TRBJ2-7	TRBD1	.	CASSRLQGAYEQYF	TGTGCCAGTAGTCGATTACAGGGGGCCTACGAGCAGTACTTC
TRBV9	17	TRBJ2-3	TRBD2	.	CASSVVGGRAPGDAQYF	TGTGCCAGCAGCGTAGTAGGAGGGAGGGCCCCAGGAGATGCGCAGTATTTT
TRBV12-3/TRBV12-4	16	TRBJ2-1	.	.	CASSSPRGGHYNEQFF	TGTGCCAGCAGTTCCCCGCGCGGGGGACACTACAATGAGCAGTTCTTC
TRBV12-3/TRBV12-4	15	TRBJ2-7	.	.	CASSSFQGGTYEQHF	TGTGCCAGTAGTTCCTTCCAGGGGGGAACCTACGAGCAGCACTTC
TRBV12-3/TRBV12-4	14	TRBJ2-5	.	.	CASSFGGDQETQYF	TGTGCCAGCAGTTTTGGAGGGGACCAAGAGACCCAGTACTTC
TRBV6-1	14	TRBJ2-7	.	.	CASRRAAPPAEQYF	TGTGCCAGCAGGCGGGCCGCCCCTCCCGCCGAGCAGTACTTC
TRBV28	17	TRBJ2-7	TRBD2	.	CASSSLGSLAAPYEQYF	TGTGCCAGCAGTTCTCTCGGTTCTCTAGCGGCACCCTACGAGCAGTACTTC
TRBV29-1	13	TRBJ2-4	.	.	CNVARAPKETRYF	TGCAACGTTGCAAGGGCACCAAAAGAGACCCGGTACTTC
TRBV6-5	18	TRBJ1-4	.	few	CASSYPGRLGSSDEKLFF	TGTGCCAGCAGTTACCCGGGAAGGTTAGGGAGTTCGGATGAAAAACTGTTTTTT
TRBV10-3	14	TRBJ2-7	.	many	CAISEGQPTYEQYF	TGTGCCATCAGTGAGGGACAGCCTACCTACGAGCAGTACTTC
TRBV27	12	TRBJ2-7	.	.	CASRDPPGEQYF	TGTGCCAGCAGGGACCCCCCCGGCGAGCAGTACTTC
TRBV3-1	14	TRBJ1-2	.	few	CASSQVLGLFGYTF	TGTGCCAGCAGCCAAGTGCTCGGCCTCTTTGGCTACACCTTC
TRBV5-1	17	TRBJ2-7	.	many	CASSLKFAQGRYNEQYF	TGCGCCAGCAGCTTGAAATTCGCTCAAGGGAGATACAATGAGCAGTACTTC
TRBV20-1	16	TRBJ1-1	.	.	CSARPDVLPGWAEAFF	TGCAGTGCTAGACCCGACGTCCTCCCAGGGTGGGCTGAAGCTTTCTTT
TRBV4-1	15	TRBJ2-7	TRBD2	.	CASSQDGTTGNEQYF	TGCGCCAGCAGCCAGGACGGGACTACCGGAAATGAGCAGTACTTC
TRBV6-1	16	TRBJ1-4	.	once	CASSESPGATNEKLYF	TGTGCCAGCAGTGAATCCCCGGGAGCAACTAATGAAAAACTGTATTTT
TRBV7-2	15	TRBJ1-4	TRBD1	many	CASSFGDRTNEKLFF	TGTGCCAGCAGCTTCGGGGACAGAACTAATGAAAAACTGTTTTTT
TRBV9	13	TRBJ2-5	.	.	CASSVAGHNEQYF	TGTGCCAGCAGCGTAGCGGGTCACAATGAGCAGTACTTC
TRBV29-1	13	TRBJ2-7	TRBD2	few	CSVQGLSSYEQYF	TGCAGCGTGCAGGGACTAAGCTCCTACGAGCAGTACTTC
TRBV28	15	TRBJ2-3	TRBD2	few	CASSLRRGDTDTQYF	TGTGCCAGCAGTTTAAGGCGGGGGGACACAGATACGCAGTATTTT
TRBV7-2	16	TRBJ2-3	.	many	CASSLGFGTVADTQYF	TGTGCCAGCAGCTTAGGTTTCGGGACCGTTGCGGATACGCAGTATTTT
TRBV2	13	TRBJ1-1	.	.	CARSKEINTEAFF	TGTGCCAGATCGAAGGAGATTAACACTGAAGCTTTCTTT
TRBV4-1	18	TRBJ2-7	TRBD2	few	CASSQERRRGFSYNEQYF	TGCGCCAGCAGCCAAGAGAGGCGGCGGGGGTTCTCCTACAATGAGCAGTACTTC
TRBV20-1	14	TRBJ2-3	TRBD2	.	CSATVAGAPDTQYF	TGCAGTGCCACTGTAGCGGGAGCCCCAGATACGCAGTATTTT
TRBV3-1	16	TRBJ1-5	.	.	CASSQGPGVGNQPQHF	TGTGCCAGCAGCCAAGGGCCGGGGGTAGGCAATCAGCCCCAGCATTTT
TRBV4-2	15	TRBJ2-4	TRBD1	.	CASSQQGVAKNIQYF	TGTGCCAGCAGCCAACAGGGGGTGGCCAAAAACATTCAGTACTTC
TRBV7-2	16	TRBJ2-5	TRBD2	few	CASSHDWTSGRETQYF	TGTGCCAGCAGCCACGATTGGACTAGCGGGAGAGAGACCCAGTACTTC
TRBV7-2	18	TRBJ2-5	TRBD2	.	CASSSFFVRGGAGETQYF	TGTGCCAGCAGCTCCTTTTTCGTTCGGGGGGGGGCCGGAGAGACCCAGTACTTC
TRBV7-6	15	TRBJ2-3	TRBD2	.	CASSKGLAGGDTQYF	TGTGCCAGCAGCAAGGGACTAGCGGGAGGAGATACGCAGTATTTT
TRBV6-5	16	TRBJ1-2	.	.	CASSYNRPPLSYGYTF	TGTGCCAGCAGTTACAACAGGCCCCCCTTGAGCTATGGCTACACCTTC
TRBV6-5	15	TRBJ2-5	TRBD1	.	CASSSPDRAKGEQYF	TGTGCCAGCAGTTCCCCGGACAGGGCTAAAGGGGAGCAGTACTTC
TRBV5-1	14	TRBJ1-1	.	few	CASSSGTGFTEAFF	TGCGCCAGCAGCTCGGGAACAGGGTTCACTGAAGCTTTCTTT